This is a list of T cell receptor beta chains from one sample in a study of cytomegalovirus exposure and HLA in healthy donors. The protocol was immunoSEQ multiplex PCR, while the TCRdb copy is restricted to in-frame clones and leaves out a portion. The data show about 160,000 clones, with over 70% seen just once and around 7% held by the top ten. Sequencing input: PBMCs. All receptors derive from a woman aged 35 to 49 in good health and CMV-seropositive. The CDR3 runs from the conserved cysteine through the conserved F or W. A D gene is named only where the DNA matches it firmly. Size tells how often a clone was seen (once, few, many) or the class of an expanded clone, and some rows leave it out.

j_call	v_call	clone_size	d_call	cdr3_nt	cdr3_aa
TRBJ2-5	TRBV11-2	NA	TRBD2	TGTGCCAGCAGCTCTAGATTGGGAGGGGAAGAGACCCAGTACTTC	CASSSRLGGEETQYF
TRBJ1-2	TRBV28	NA	NA	TGTGCCAGCAGTTTAAAGGGGGGGGATGGCTACACCTTC	CASSLKGGDGYTF
TRBJ1-1	TRBV5-6	few	TRBD1	TGTGCCAGCAGCTCGGGGGACAGGGCGTTCGGCACTGAAGCTTTCTTT	CASSSGDRAFGTEAFF
TRBJ2-6	TRBV6-1	NA	NA	TGTGCCAGCAGTGATTCGGTGTTATCTGGGGCCAACGTCCTGACTTTC	CASSDSVLSGANVLTF
TRBJ1-2	TRBV10-3	NA	NA	TGTGCCATCAGCGACGCTCACACGGGGGGCTACACCTTC	CAISDAHTGGYTF
TRBJ2-3	TRBV5-6	NA	NA	TGTGCCAGCAGCTTTCCGGTTGGGACTAGCACAGATACGCAGTATTTT	CASSFPVGTSTDTQYF
TRBJ1-1	TRBV4-1	NA	NA	TGCGCCAGCAGCCAAGTAGTGGGCCAAGCTTTCTTT	CASSQVVGQAFF
TRBJ1-1	TRBV5-5	NA	NA	TGTGCCAGCAGCTTGGATGGGGGCGGCTACACTGAAGCTTTCTTT	CASSLDGGGYTEAFF
TRBJ2-7	TRBV4-2	few	NA	TGTGCCAGCAGCTTCGGGGTCATGATAGAGCAGTACTTC	CASSFGVMIEQYF
TRBJ2-7	TRBV27	NA	NA	TGTGCCAGCAGTGGGGCAGGGGCCTCCGAGCAGTACTTC	CASSGAGASEQYF
TRBJ2-1	TRBV4-1	NA	NA	TGCGCCAGCAGCCCCCCAAGAGGCCCGAAGCAGTTCTTC	CASSPPRGPKQFF
TRBJ2-5	TRBV7-2	NA	NA	TGTGCCAGCAGCCTCACGGGCAGGCGGGGCCAAGAGACCCAGTACTTC	CASSLTGRRGQETQYF
TRBJ2-4	TRBV30	NA	TRBD1	TGTGCCTGCGACGGGCGGTGGACGACAGGGAAAAACAGTCAGTACTTC	CACDGRWTTGKNSQYF
TRBJ2-5	TRBV7-9	NA	NA	TGTGCCAGCGGGAGGACGGGGGGCACGGAGACCCAGTACTTC	CASGRTGGTETQYF
TRBJ1-5	TRBV15	few	TRBD1	TGTGCCACCAGCCAGGACAGGATGAGCAATCAGCCCCAGCATTTT	CATSQDRMSNQPQHF
TRBJ1-1	TRBV6-1	NA	NA	TGTGCCAGCAGGCTTGGGGAGGTGACTGAAGCTTTCTTT	CASRLGEVTEAFF
TRBJ1-2	TRBV2	NA	NA	TGTGCCGGAGGGTTCAGAGACTATGGCTACACCTTC	CAGGFRDYGYTF
TRBJ1-5	TRBV15	NA	NA	TGTGCCACCAGCAGAGATTCTTTCCAGCCCCAGCATTTT	CATSRDSFQPQHF
TRBJ1-5	TRBV7-6	NA	NA	TGTGCCAGCAGCCCCGGGGGCAATCAGCCCCAGCATTTT	CASSPGGNQPQHF
TRBJ2-1	TRBV6-6	NA	TRBD2	TGTGCCAGCATGGGGGGGGTATACAATGAGCAGTTCTTC	CASMGGVYNEQFF
TRBJ1-1	TRBV19	NA	NA	TGTGCCAGTAGTATGGCGCCAGGGAACACTGAAGCTTTCTTT	CASSMAPGNTEAFF
TRBJ1-6	TRBV19	NA	TRBD1	TGTGCCAGTAGTCCGGGACAGGTTTACCTCAATGCCCTCCACTTT	CASSPGQVYLNALHF
TRBJ1-2	TRBV10-3	once	NA	TGTGCCATCAGTGAGACTCTCAACTATGGCTACACCTTC	CAISETLNYGYTF
TRBJ1-1	TRBV6-4	NA	NA	TGTGCCAGCAGTGTAAACGGGGGAATGGGCATTGCTGAAGCTTTCTTT	CASSVNGGMGIAEAFF
TRBJ2-1	TRBV7-8	NA	NA	TGTGCCAGCAGCTTAATCCCGACAGCCAATGAGCAGTTCTTC	CASSLIPTANEQFF
TRBJ1-1	TRBV6-4	NA	TRBD1	TGTGCCAGCAGACCAGACAGGGGCAGCACTGAAGCTTTCTTT	CASRPDRGSTEAFF
TRBJ1-1	TRBV7-9	NA	NA	TGTGCCAGCAGCTTGGACAGAACTGAAGCTTTCTTT	CASSLDRTEAFF
TRBJ2-1	TRBV15	NA	TRBD2	TGTGCCACCAGCCCTACCCGACTAGCGGGGTTCGATGAGCAGTTCTTC	CATSPTRLAGFDEQFF